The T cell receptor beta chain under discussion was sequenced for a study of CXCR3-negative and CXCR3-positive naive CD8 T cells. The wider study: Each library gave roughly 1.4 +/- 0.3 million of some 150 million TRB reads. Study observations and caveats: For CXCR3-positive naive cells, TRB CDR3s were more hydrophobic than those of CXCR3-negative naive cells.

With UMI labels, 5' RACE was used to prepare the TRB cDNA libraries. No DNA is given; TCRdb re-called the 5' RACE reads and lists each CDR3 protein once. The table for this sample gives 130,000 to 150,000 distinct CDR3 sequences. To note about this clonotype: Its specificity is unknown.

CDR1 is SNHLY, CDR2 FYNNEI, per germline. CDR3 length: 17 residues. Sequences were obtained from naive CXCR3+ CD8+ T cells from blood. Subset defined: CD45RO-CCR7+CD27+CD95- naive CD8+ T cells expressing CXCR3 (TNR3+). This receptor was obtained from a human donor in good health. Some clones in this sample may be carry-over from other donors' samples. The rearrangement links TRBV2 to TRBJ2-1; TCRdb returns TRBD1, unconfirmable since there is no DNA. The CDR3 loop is CASSLSKRDRARDEQFF.